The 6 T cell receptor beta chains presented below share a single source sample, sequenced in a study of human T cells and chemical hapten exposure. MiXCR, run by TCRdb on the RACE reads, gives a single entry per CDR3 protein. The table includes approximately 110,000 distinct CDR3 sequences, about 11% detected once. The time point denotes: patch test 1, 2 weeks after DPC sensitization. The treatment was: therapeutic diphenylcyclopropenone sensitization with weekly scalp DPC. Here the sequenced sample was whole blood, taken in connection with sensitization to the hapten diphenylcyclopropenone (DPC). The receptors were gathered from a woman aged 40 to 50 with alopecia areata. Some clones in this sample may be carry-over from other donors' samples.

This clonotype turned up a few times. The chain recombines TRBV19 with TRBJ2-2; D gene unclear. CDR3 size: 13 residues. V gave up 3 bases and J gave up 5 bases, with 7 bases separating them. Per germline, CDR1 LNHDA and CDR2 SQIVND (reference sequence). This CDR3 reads CASSIGRTGELFF. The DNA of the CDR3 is TGTGCCAGTAGTATCGGGCGGACCGGGGAGCTGTTTTTT.

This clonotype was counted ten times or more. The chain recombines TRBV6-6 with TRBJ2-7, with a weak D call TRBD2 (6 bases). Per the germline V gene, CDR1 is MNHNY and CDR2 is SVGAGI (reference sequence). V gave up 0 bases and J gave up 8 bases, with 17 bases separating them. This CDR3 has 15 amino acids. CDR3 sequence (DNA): TGTGCCAGCAGTTACTCGGTTTTAGCGGTACAAAAGCAGTACTTC. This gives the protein CASSYSVLAVQKQYF.

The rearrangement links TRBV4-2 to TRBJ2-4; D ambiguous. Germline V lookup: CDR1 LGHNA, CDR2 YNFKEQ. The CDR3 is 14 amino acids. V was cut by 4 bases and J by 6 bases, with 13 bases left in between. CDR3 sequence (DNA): TGTGCCAGCAGCCTGGATAGGCGTACAAACATTCAGTACTTC. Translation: CASSLDRRTNIQYF.

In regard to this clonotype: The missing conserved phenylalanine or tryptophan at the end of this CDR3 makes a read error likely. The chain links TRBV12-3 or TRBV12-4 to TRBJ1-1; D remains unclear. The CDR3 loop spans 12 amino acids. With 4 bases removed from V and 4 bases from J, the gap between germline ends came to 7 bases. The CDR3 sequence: CASSSGSTEAFL. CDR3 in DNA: TGTGCCAGCAGTTCCGGGAGCACTGAAGCTTTCCTT.

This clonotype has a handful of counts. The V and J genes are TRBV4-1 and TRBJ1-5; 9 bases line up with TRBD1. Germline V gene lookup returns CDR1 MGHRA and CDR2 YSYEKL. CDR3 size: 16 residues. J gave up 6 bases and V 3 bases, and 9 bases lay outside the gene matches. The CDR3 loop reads CASSHPGQGGFQPQHF. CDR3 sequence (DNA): TGCGCCAGCAGCCACCCGGGACAGGGCGGATTTCAGCCCCAGCATTTT.

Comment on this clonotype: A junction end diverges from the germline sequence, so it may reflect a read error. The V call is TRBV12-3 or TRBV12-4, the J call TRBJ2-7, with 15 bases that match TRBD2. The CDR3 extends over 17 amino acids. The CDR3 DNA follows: TGTGCCAACAGTTGGGGACTAGCGGGGGGTCCTAGCGACGAGCAGTACTTC. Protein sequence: CANSWGLAGGPSDEQYF.